A selection of T cell receptor beta chains follows, all from one sample in a study of OX40 agonist ivuxolimab in advanced cancers. The table came from immunoSEQ multiplex PCR; TCRdb's copy has only in-frame clones and leaves some out. The sample lists 50,000 to 65,000 clones, approximately 88% occurring once. The specimen comprised CD4+ or CD8+ T cells sorted from blood, sampled in a trial of the OX40 agonist ivuxolimab. The receptor set was obtained from an adult with an advanced solid tumor such as melanoma, head and neck, liver or kidney cancer. Each CDR3 is given with its conserved first and last residue. Fields, in order: V gene, D gene, J gene, clone size, CDR3 DNA, CDR3 protein. A D gene is named only where the DNA matches it firmly. A row's size may be missing; if present it is once, few, many or a size class.

TRBV7-9	TRBD2	TRBJ2-1	NA	TGTGCCAGCAGCTTAGGGACTAGGCTGAGCTCCTACAATGAGCAGTTCTTC	CASSLGTRLSSYNEQFF
TRBV7-9	TRBD1	TRBJ1-2	NA	TGTGCCAGCAGCTTAGGGGCGGGACAGGGATATGGCTACACCTTC	CASSLGAGQGYGYTF
TRBV5-1	TRBD2	TRBJ2-1	NA	TGCGCCAGCACCCTGGGACTAGCGGGAGTCAATGAGCAGTTCTTC	CASTLGLAGVNEQFF
TRBV10-2	NA	TRBJ1-2	NA	TGCGCCAGCAGTGCTCGGGATAACTATGGCTACACCTTC	CASSARDNYGYTF
TRBV7-3	TRBD1	TRBJ2-5	NA	TGTGCCAGCAGCCAGGGGGCGATGGGGACCCAGTACTTC	CASSQGAMGTQYF
TRBV7-8	TRBD1	TRBJ1-2	NA	TGTGCCAGCAGCTTAGTTCCCAGGGGGGACTATGGCTACACCTTC	CASSLVPRGDYGYTF
TRBV9	NA	TRBJ1-3	NA	TGTGCCAGCAGCCCAGAGGTCATGGCGGGAAACACCATATATTTT	CASSPEVMAGNTIYF
TRBV12-2	NA	TRBJ2-7	once	TGTGCAAGTCGCTTTGGACTAGACCCCTACGAGCAGTACTTC	CASRFGLDPYEQYF
TRBV7-2	NA	TRBJ1-2	few	TGTGCCAGCAGCCAACACTATGGCTACACCTTC	CASSQHYGYTF
TRBV7-3	TRBD2	TRBJ2-3	once	TGTGCCAGCAGCTTAAACCTAGCGGAGCCCTCGAGTACGCAGTATTTT	CASSLNLAEPSSTQYF
TRBV7-9	NA	TRBJ2-3	NA	TGTGCCAGCAGCTTACGGTCGTCAGATGTGGATACGCAGTATTTT	CASSLRSSDVDTQYF
TRBV2	TRBD1	TRBJ2-1	once	TGTGCCAGCAGTAGCGTTGGGACAGGGGTTGAGCAGTTCTTC	CASSSVGTGVEQFF
TRBV11-3	TRBD2	TRBJ2-1	once	TGTGCCAGCAGCGGCGGGACTAGCGGGCCAAATGAGCAGTTCTTC	CASSGGTSGPNEQFF
TRBV19	TRBD1	TRBJ2-1	NA	TGTGCCAGTAGCCGGCCGGGACAGGGCCGCAATGAGCAGTTCTTC	CASSRPGQGRNEQFF
TRBV6-5	NA	TRBJ1-3	NA	TGTGCCAGCAGTGAACAGGGTACTGGAAACACCATATATTTT	CASSEQGTGNTIYF
TRBV5-4	TRBD2	TRBJ2-3	NA	TGTGCCAGCAGCAAGGGACTAGCGGCGGGTACAGATACGCAGTATTTT	CASSKGLAAGTDTQYF
TRBV19	TRBD1	TRBJ1-2	NA	TGTGCCAGTAGTATGGGGACAGGGGGCAGGTGGAATGGCTACACCTTC	CASSMGTGGRWNGYTF
TRBV5-1	NA	TRBJ2-1	NA	TGCGCCAGCAGCGGGGGGGCGATCACAACCAATGAGCAGTTCTTC	CASSGGAITTNEQFF
TRBV7-9	NA	TRBJ1-3	NA	TGTGCCAGCAGCTCAACAGGGTCAAGGATATATTTT	CASSSTGSRIYF
TRBV7-8	NA	TRBJ1-4	once	TGTGCCAGCAGTGCCGGAAACAGTAATGAAAAACTGTTTTTT	CASSAGNSNEKLFF
TRBV7-2	TRBD2	TRBJ2-1	NA	TGTGCCAGCAGCACCCGACTAGCGGGAGATTTGAATGAGCAGTTCTTC	CASSTRLAGDLNEQFF
TRBV30	TRBD1	TRBJ1-1	once	TGTGCCTGGACTAGGACAGGGTCTATAGAAGCTTTCTTT	CAWTRTGSIEAFF
TRBV18	NA	TRBJ2-7	NA	TGTGCCAGCTCACCACCAAACCCGGACCTAGGGAGACAGCAGTACTTC	CASSPPNPDLGRQQYF
TRBV7-7	NA	TRBJ2-5	NA	TGTGCTAGCAGCTCTTCCCCCATCGGGGCCAGCGAGACCCAGTACTTC	CASSSSPIGASETQYF
TRBV28	NA	TRBJ1-1	medium-sized	TGTGCCAGCAGTGTCCAGAAGGGAGGGTTCGACACTGAAGCTTTCTTT	CASSVQKGGFDTEAFF
TRBV28	NA	TRBJ1-3	NA	TGTGCCAGCACCGCGCAGGGCAACACCATATATTTT	CASTAQGNTIYF
TRBV5-6	TRBD2	TRBJ2-1	NA	TGTGCCAGCAGCTTGTATCGGGGGACTAGCGGGAGTTCTAACAATGAGCAGTTCTTC	CASSLYRGTSGSSNNEQFF
TRBV5-1	NA	TRBJ2-1	NA	TGCGCCAGCAGCTTGGGTGCGGGGCCTTACAATGAGCAGTTCTTC	CASSLGAGPYNEQFF
TRBV30	NA	TRBJ2-7	NA	TGTGCCTGGAGTGGGGTCGGGCTCGAGCAGTACTTC	CAWSGVGLEQYF
TRBV7-2	NA	TRBJ2-1	NA	TGTGCCAGCAGCTTGGAAGCGACAGGTTACAATGAGCAGTTCTTC	CASSLEATGYNEQFF
TRBV5-4	TRBD2	TRBJ2-7	NA	TGTGCCAGCAGCCCACCAGCGGGAGGGACTTACGAGCAGTACTTC	CASSPPAGGTYEQYF
TRBV5-1	NA	TRBJ1-1	NA	TGCGCCAGCAGCTTGGGTGGGGTTATCACTGAAGCTTTCTTT	CASSLGGVITEAFF
TRBV2	TRBD1	TRBJ1-2	NA	TGTGCCAGCAGCGACAGGGGGCGCGACGGCTACACCTTC	CASSDRGRDGYTF
TRBV6-5	TRBD1	TRBJ1-5	NA	TGTGCCAGCAGGATAGGACAGGGGTTAAATCAGCCCCAGCATTTT	CASRIGQGLNQPQHF
TRBV6-5	TRBD1	TRBJ1-4	NA	TGTGCCAGCAGAAAGATACAGGGGGCGAATGAAAAACTGTTTTTT	CASRKIQGANEKLFF
TRBV6-5	NA	TRBJ1-4	NA	TGTGCCAGCAGTTTCCTTGGAGGGGCTGAAAAACTGTTTTTT	CASSFLGGAEKLFF
TRBV6-1	TRBD1	TRBJ1-4	NA	TGTGCCAGCATTTTGTCTTCAGGGGGCGAAAAACTGTTTTTT	CASILSSGGEKLFF
TRBV7-3	TRBD2	TRBJ2-1	once	TGTGCCAGCAGCTTAAGCACTAGCGGGCCCAATGAGCAGTTCTTC	CASSLSTSGPNEQFF
TRBV2	TRBD1	TRBJ1-4	once	TGTGCCAGCAGGGCAGGGACAGGGACTAATGAAAAACTGTTTTTT	CASRAGTGTNEKLFF
TRBV30	TRBD1	TRBJ2-3	NA	TGTGCCGAGGAGACAGGGGGCACAGATACGCAGTATTTT	CAEETGGTDTQYF
TRBV19	NA	TRBJ2-2	NA	TGTGCCAGTAATTCAGGGGCCGGGGAGCTGTTTTTT	CASNSGAGELFF
TRBV6-5	NA	TRBJ2-2	NA	TGTGCCAGCAGCGCCGAGGGGGTTGTTACCGGGGAGCTGTTTTTT	CASSAEGVVTGELFF
TRBV6-6	TRBD2	TRBJ2-7	NA	TGTGCCAGCAGTTACGGGACTAGCGGCGACGAGCAGTACTTC	CASSYGTSGDEQYF
TRBV30	TRBD1	TRBJ1-3	many	TGTGCCTCCGGGCAGGGGGCCCTCTCTACTGGAAACACCATATATTTT	CASGQGALSTGNTIYF
TRBV7-9	TRBD2	TRBJ2-2	NA	TGTGCCAGCAGCCCCGGGACTAGCGGGATTACCGGGGAGCTGTTTTTT	CASSPGTSGITGELFF
TRBV19	TRBD1	TRBJ1-2	NA	TGTGCCAGTAGATCGCGACAGGGAGTCTATGGCTACACCTTC	CASRSRQGVYGYTF